Presented here are 7 T cell receptor beta chains from one specimen sequenced in a study of shared clonotypes between healthy human individuals. The protocol was immunoSEQ multiplex PCR, while the TCRdb copy is restricted to in-frame clones and leaves out a portion. Here the sample spans roughly 680,000 clones, 72% being singletons. What was sequenced was memory CD4+ T cells sorted from blood. Stated subset: CD45RA-negative fraction. The origin of the receptors is a woman aged 25 to 39 in good health.

This clone was seen a few times. V gene TRBV15 combines with J gene TRBJ2-2; D is possibly TRBD2 (6 bases). Germline CDR1 and CDR2: LNHNV and YYDKDF (reference sequence). V lost 6 bases and J 7 bases, leaving 21 bases between the germline ends. The CDR3 spans 16 residues. Here the CDR3 reads CATSISGGKLGGELFF. The CDR3 nucleotides read TGTGCCACCAGTATTTCGGGCGGGAAGTTGGGCGGGGAGCTGTTTTTT.

Turning to this clone: Other DNA sequences in this specimen translate into the identical CDR3. This chain joins TRBV5-1 and TRBJ1-4; a possible D gene is TRBD1 (5 bases). Germline CDR1 SGHRS, CDR2 YFSETQ. The V and J ends lost 4 bases and 2 bases respectively, with 9 bases between them. The CDR3 is 14 residues long. As DNA, the CDR3 is TGCGCCAGCAGCCTCGACAGTACTAATGAAAAACTGTTTTTT. It encodes CASSLDSTNEKLFF.

This clone showed up just a few times. The junction departs from the called germline gene at one end, perhaps through a read error. This chain links TRBV20-1 with TRBJ1-4; tentatively, D is TRBD1 (6 bases). The CDR3 has 11 amino acids. The V gene's germline CDR1 is DFQATT and CDR2 SNEGSKA (reference sequence). The DNA for the CDR3 is TGCAGTGCTAGGGAGGGACGGGACAAACGATTT. Protein product: CSAREGRDKRF.

This clone appeared a single time. The chain combines TRBV11-2 with TRBJ1-3; D may be TRBD1 (6 bases). Trimming stripped 0 bases from V and 4 bases from J, with 7 bases between. This CDR3 is 14 amino acids long. CDR1 is SGHAT, CDR2 FQNNGV, per germline. The CDR3 DNA is TGTGCCAGCAGCTTAGATGGGGGCGGAAACACCATATATTTT. It is translated as CASSLDGGGNTIYF.

V gene TRBV6-5 combines with J gene TRBJ1-5; TRBD1 is a possible D gene (5 bases). The V and J ends lost 6 bases and 4 bases respectively, with 10 bases between them. The CDR3 has 13 amino acids. The germline CDR1 and CDR2 sequences are MNHEY and SVGAGI. CDR3 sequence reads: CASSRRQNQPQHF. The DNA for the CDR3 is TGTGCCAGCAGCCGCCGACAGAATCAGCCCCAGCATTTT.

The chain couples TRBV27 to TRBJ2-6; TRBD2 aligns across 7 bases. The germline V gene encodes CDR1 MNHEY and CDR2 SMNVEV (reference sequence). The CDR3 sequence is 16 residues long. Trimming removed 5 bases from V and 3 bases from J; junction bases left unmatched: 7. Here the CDR3 DNA reads TGTGCCAGCAGTATCTACGCGGGAGATGGGGCCAACGTCCTGACTTTC. It translates to CASSIYAGDGANVLTF.

The chain carries TRBV7-6 and TRBJ1-2; 8 bases fit TRBD1. Germline V gives CDR1 SGHVS, CDR2 FNYEAQ. The CDR3 loop spans 13 amino acids. J was trimmed by 4 bases and V by 5 bases; bases with no gene match: 3. The CDR3 loop reads CASSTGQAYGYTF. In DNA, the CDR3 is TGTGCCAGCAGCACGGGACAGGCCTATGGCTACACCTTC.